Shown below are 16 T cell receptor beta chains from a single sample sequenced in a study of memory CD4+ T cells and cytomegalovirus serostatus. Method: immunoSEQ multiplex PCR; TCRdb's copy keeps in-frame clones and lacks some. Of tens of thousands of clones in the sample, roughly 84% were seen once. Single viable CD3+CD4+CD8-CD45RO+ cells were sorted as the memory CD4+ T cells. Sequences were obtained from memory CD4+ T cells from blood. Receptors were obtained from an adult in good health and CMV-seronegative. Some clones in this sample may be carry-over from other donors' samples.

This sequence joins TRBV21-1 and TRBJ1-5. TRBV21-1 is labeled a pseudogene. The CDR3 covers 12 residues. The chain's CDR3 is CASRESNQPQHF. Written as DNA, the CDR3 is TGTGCCAGCAGGGAGAGCAATCAGCCCCAGCATTTT.

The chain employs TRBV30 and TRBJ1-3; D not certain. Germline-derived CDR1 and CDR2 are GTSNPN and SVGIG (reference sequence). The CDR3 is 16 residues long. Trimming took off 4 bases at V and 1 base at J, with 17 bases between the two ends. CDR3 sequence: CAWTWAWSRSGNTIYF. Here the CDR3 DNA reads TGTGCCTGGACGTGGGCCTGGAGTCGGTCTGGAAACACCATATATTTT.

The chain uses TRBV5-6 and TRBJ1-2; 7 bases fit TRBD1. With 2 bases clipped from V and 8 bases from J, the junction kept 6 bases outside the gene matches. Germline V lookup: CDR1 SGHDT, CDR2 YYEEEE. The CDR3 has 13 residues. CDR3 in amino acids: CASSFRQGFGYTF. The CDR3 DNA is TGTGCCAGCAGCTTCCGACAGGGTTTCGGCTACACCTTC.

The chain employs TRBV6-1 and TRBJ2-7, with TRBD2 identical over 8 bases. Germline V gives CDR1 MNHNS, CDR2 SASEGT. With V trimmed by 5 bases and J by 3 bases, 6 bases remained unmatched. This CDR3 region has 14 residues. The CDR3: CASSLAGGFYEQYF. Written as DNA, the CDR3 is TGTGCCAGCAGTCTAGCGGGTGGTTTCTACGAGCAGTACTTC.

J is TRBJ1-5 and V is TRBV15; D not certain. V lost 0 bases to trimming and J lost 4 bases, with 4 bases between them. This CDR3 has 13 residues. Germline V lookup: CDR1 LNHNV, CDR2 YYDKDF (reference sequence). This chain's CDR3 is CATSRDPNQPQHF. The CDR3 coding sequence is TGTGCCACCAGCAGAGATCCGAATCAGCCCCAGCATTTT.

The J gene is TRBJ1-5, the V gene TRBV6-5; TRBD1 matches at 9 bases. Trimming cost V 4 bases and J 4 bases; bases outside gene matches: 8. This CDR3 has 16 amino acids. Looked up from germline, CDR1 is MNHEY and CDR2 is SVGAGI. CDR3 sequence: CASSSQGAGRNQPQHF. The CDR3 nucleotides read TGTGCCAGCAGTTCACAGGGGGCGGGGAGAAATCAGCCCCAGCATTTT.

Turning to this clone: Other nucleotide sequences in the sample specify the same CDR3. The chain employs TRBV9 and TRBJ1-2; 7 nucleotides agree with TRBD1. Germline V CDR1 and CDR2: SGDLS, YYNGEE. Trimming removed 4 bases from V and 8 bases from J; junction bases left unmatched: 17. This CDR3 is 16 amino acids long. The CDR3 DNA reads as TGTGCCAGCAGCCCCCAACCGACAGGGCTGGGGTACGGCTACACCTTC. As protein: CASSPQPTGLGYGYTF.

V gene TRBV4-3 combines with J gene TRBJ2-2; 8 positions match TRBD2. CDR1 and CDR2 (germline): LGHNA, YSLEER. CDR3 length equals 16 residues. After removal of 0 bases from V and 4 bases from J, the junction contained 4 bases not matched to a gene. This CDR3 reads CASSQDRAGATGELFF. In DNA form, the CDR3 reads TGCGCCAGCAGCCAAGATCGAGCGGGAGCCACCGGGGAGCTGTTTTTT.

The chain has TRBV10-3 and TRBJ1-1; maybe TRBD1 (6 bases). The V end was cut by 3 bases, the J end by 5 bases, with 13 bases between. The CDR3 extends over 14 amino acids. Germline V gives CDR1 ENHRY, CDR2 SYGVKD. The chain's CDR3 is CAISDGRGVTEAFF. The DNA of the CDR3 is TGTGCCATCAGTGACGGCAGGGGAGTAACTGAAGCTTTCTTT.

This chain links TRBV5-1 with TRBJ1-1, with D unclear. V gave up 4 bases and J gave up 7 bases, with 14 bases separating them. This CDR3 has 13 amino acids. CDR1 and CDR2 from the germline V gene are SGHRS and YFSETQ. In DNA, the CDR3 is TGCGCCAGCAGCCTTGCGACCGAAGATGAAGCTTTCTTT. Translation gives CASSLATEDEAFF.

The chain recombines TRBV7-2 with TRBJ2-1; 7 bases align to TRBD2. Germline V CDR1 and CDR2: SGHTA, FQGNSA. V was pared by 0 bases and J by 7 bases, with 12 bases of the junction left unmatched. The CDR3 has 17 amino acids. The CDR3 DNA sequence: TGTGCCAGCAGCTTAGCGGGTGGTGGGAGGGCCGGGAATGAGCAGTTCTTC. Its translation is CASSLAGGGRAGNEQFF.

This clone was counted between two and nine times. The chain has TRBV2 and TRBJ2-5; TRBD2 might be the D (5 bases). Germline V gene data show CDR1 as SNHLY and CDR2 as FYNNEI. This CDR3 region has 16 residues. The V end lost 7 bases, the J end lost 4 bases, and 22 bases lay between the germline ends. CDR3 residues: CASTVGSMLPRETQYF. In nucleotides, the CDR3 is TGTGCCAGCACGGTTGGGAGCATGTTACCTCGAGAGACCCAGTACTTC.

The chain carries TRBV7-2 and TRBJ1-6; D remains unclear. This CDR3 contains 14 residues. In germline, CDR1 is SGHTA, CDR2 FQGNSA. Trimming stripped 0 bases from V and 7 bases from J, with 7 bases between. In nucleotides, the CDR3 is TGTGCCAGCAGCTTAGCCGGGCCAAATTCACCCCTCCACTTT. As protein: CASSLAGPNSPLHF.

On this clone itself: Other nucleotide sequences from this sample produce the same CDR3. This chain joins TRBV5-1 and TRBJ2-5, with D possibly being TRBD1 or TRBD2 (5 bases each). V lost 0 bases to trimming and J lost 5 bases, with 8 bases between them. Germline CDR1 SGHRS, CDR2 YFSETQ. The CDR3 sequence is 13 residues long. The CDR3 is CASSLEGRETQYF. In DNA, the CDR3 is TGCGCCAGCAGCTTGGAGGGACGGGAGACCCAGTACTTC.

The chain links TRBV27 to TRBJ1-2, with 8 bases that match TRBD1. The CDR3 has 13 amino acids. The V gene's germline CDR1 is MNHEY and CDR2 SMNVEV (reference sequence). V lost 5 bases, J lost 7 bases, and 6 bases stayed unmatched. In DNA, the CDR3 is TGTGCCAGCAGTCAGGACAGGGCGGCTGGCTACACCTTC. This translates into CASSQDRAAGYTF.

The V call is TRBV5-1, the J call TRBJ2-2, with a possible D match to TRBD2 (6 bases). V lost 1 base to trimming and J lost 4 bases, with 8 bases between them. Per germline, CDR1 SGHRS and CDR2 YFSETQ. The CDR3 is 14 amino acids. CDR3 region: CASSLPGSTGELFF. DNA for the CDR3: TGCGCCAGCAGCTTGCCCGGGAGCACCGGGGAGCTGTTTTTT.